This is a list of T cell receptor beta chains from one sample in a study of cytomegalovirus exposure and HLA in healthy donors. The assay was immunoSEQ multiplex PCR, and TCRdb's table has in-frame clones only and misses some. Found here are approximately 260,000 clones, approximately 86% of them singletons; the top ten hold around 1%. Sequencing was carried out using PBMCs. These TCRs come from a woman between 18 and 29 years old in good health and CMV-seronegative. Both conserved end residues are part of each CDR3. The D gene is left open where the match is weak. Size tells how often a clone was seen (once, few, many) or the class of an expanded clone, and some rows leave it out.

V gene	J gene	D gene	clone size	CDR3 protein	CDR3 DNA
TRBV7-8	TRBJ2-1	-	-	CASSFIRGGASYNEQFF	TGTGCCAGCAGCTTTATACGAGGCGGAGCTTCCTACAATGAGCAGTTCTTC
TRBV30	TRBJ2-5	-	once	CAWSEGATFQYF	TGTGCCTGGAGTGAAGGGGCCACCTTCCAGTACTTC
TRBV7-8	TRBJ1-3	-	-	CASSLAYTGPPGNTIYF	TGTGCCAGCAGCTTAGCGTATACAGGTCCCCCTGGAAACACCATATATTTT
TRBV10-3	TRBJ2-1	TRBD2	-	CAIKLEGGNEQFF	TGTGCCATCAAGTTGGAGGGAGGGAATGAGCAGTTCTTC
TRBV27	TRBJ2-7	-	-	CASSSPLWTESYEQYF	TGTGCCAGCAGTTCCCCCCTTTGGACAGAGTCCTACGAGCAGTACTTC
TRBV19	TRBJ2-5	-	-	CASRSLTDQETQYF	TGTGCCAGTAGATCCCTAACAGATCAAGAGACCCAGTACTTC
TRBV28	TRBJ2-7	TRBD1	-	CASRPHRGRYEQYF	TGTGCCAGCAGACCACACAGGGGAAGGTACGAGCAGTACTTC
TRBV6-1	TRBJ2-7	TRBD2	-	CASTLPPGGYEQYF	TGTGCCAGCACCCTTCCCCCGGGGGGCTACGAGCAGTACTTC
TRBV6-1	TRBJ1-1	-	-	CASSGRSRGIMNTEAFF	TGTGCCAGCAGTGGGCGGTCCAGGGGAATCATGAACACTGAAGCTTTCTTT
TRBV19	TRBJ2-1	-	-	CASSIRRSRGEQFF	TGTGCCAGTAGTATAAGGCGGAGCAGAGGTGAGCAGTTCTTC
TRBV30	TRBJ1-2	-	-	CACNDRNYGYTF	TGTGCCTGTAACGACAGAAACTATGGCTACACCTTC
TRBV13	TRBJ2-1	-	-	CASSYGTQGTDEQFF	TGTGCCAGCAGCTATGGGACTCAAGGGACCGATGAGCAGTTCTTC
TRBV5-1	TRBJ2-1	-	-	CASSLVREWHNEQFF	TGCGCCAGCAGCTTGGTACGGGAGTGGCACAATGAGCAGTTCTTC
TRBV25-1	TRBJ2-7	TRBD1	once	CAAGTGHNEQYF	TGTGCTGCGGGGACAGGGCACAACGAGCAGTACTTC
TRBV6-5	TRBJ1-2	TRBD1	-	CASGGTGIHYTF	TGTGCCAGCGGAGGGACAGGGATCCACTACACCTTC
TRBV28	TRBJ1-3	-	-	CASSLQGSGNTIYF	TGTGCCAGCAGTTTACAGGGCTCTGGAAACACCATATATTTT
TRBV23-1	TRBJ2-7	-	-	CASSQSEGDRLYEQYF	TGCGCCAGCAGTCAATCGGAGGGCGATCGCCTCTACGAGCAGTACTTC
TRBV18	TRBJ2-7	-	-	CASSPTGRAYEQYF	TGTGCCAGCTCTCCCACGGGAAGAGCCTACGAGCAGTACTTC
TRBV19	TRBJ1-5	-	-	CASTVSNQPQHF	TGTGCCAGTACCGTTAGCAATCAGCCCCAGCATTTT
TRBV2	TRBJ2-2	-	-	CASGEQGMETGELFF	TGTGCCAGCGGGGAACAGGGAATGGAAACCGGGGAGCTGTTTTTT
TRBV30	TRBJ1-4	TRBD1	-	CAWSQLPGQGNEKLFF	TGTGCCTGGAGTCAACTCCCGGGACAGGGAAATGAAAAACTGTTTTTT
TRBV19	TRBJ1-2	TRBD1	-	CASSSTGTDNYGYTF	TGTGCCAGTAGTAGTACCGGGACAGATAACTATGGCTACACCTTC
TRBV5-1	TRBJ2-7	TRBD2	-	CASSLGSGRTMPHEQYF	TGCGCCAGCAGCTTAGGGTCCGGGAGGACCATGCCGCACGAGCAGTACTTC
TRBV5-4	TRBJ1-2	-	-	CASSLDGGLFYGYTF	TGTGCCAGCAGCTTAGACGGCGGGCTTTTCTATGGCTACACCTTC
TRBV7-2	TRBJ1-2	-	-	CASSLIGGGDGYTF	TGTGCCAGCAGCTTAATCGGGGGAGGGGATGGCTACACCTTC
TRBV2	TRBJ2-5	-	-	CASSVLKTQYF	TGTGCCAGCAGTGTGTTAAAGACCCAGTACTTC
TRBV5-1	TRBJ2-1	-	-	CASSLSSGGYNEQFF	TGCGCCAGCAGCTTGTCCAGCGGAGGGTACAATGAGCAGTTCTTC
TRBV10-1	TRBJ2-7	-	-	CASTGGQGTYEQYF	TGCGCCAGCACGGGAGGACAGGGTACCTACGAGCAGTACTTC
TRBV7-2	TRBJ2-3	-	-	CASSSNLQGTDTQYF	TGTGCCAGCAGCTCTAATCTACAGGGCACAGATACGCAGTATTTT
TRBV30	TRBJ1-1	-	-	CAWGGSMNTEAFF	TGTGCCTGGGGGGGGTCCATGAACACTGAAGCTTTCTTT
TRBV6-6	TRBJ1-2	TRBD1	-	CASSPDRNYGYTF	TGTGCCAGCAGCCCGGACAGGAACTATGGCTACACCTTC
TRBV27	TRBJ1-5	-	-	CASSLNRNQPQHF	TGTGCCAGCAGTTTAAACAGAAATCAGCCCCAGCATTTT
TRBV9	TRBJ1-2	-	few	CASSVADSYGYTF	TGTGCCAGCAGCGTAGCTGACAGCTATGGCTACACCTTC
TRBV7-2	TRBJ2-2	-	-	CASSLPTSGTGELFF	TGTGCCAGCAGCTTACCGACTAGTGGGACCGGGGAGCTGTTTTTT
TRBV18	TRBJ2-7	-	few	CASFGTLSYEQYF	TGTGCCAGCTTCGGGACTCTCTCCTACGAGCAGTACTTC